The clone carrying this TCR beta chain was counted between two and nine times. Its antigen remains unknown. With 1 base removed from V and 1 base from J, the gap between germline ends came to 7 bases. CDR3 length: 13 residues. CDR1 and CDR2 from the germline V gene are DFQATT and SNEGSKA (reference sequence). These data come from a study of T-cell reconstitution after alpha-beta-depleted transplantation in children. The study, taken as a whole, reports: In patients about two months after transplant, alpha-beta T cells reportedly arose from several hundred expanded graft clones.

A TCRbeta library incorporating unique molecular identifiers was prepared. TCRdb re-analysed the PCR reads in MiXCR, keeping a single row per CDR3 protein. The sample lists 450,000 to 600,000 distinct CDR3 sequences, roughly 13% seen once, with 2% to 2.5% in the top ten. The clonotype was recovered from a male patient between 10 and 17 years old who had a stem cell transplant for acute myeloid leukemia, so the T cells may come from the graft donor. The rearrangement uses TRBV20-1 and TRBJ1-1; D uncertain. Sequences were derived from PBMCs, mostly from graft donor cells, sampled 360 days after TCRalphabeta/CD19-depleted stem cell transplant. The CDR3 spells CSARVVPNTEAFF. Written as DNA, the CDR3 is TGCAGTGCTAGAGTGGTACCGAACACTGAAGCTTTCTTT.